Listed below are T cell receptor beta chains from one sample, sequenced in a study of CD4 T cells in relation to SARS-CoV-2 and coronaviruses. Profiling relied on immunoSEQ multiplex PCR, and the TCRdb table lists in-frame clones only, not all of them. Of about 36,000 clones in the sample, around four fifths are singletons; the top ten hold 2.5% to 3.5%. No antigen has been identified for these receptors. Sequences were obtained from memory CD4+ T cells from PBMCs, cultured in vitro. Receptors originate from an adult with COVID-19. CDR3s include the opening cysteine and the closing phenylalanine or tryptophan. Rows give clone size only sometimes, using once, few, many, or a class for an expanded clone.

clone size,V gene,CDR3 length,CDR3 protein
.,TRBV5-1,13,CASSLKGRAEAFF
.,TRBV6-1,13,CASSEEGGTEAFF
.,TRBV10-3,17,CAISESSFRLPRGEQYF
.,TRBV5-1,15,CASSLAVLGNTEAFF
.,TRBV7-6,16,CASSPAASARGNTQYF
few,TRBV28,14,CASSLSGTGEKLFF
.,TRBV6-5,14,CASAEYRGNQPQHF
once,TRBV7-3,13,CASSPDQGVEQFF
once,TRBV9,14,CASGPGTSATEAFF
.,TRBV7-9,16,CASSLEGQGGADTQYF
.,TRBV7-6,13,CASSRGGRETQYF
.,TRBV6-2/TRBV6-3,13,CASSYGQESTQYF
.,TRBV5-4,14,CASSFSGTRNEQFF
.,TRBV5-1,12,CASSRTLDGYTF
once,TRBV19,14,CASTKDRMNTEAFF
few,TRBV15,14,CATSRDTGARPQYF
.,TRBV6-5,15,CASSSWGTNTGELFF
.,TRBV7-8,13,CASSSRQVGGAFF
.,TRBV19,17,CASSIDAAIRGNQPQHF
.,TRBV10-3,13,CAITGTGRTEAFF
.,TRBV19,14,CASSGLADTGELFF
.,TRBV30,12,CAWSGSKGRTFF
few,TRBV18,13,CASSPRAWSEQYF
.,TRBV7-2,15,CASSQTGTGPYEQYF
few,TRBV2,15,CASSERLADTDTQYF
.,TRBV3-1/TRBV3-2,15,CASSPRRSLGDGYTF
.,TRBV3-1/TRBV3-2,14,CASSNTGIQETQYF
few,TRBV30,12,CAWSLGLETQYF
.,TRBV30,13,CAWSRDRDYEQYF
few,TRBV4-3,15,CASSHGAGGSDTQYF
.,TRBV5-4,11,CASRADTEAFF
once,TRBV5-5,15,CASSLGSSYNSPLHF
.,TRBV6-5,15,CASRLAGGARGEQFF
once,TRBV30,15,CAWSVRDINYGELFF
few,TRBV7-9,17,CASSLGTGRRWNEKLFF
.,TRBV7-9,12,CASSLARGEQFF
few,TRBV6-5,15,CASSPSLRDFETQYF
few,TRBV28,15,CASSPRRLAGRTQYF
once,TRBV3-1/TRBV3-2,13,CASSQDWQEEAFF
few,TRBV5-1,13,CASSLWGTQPQHF
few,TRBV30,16,CAWSRIAGDYVGELFF
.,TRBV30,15,CAWSYGSSRNQPQHF
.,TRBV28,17,CASSSVINRVGNQPQHF
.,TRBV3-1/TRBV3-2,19,CASSHPLAGGSENTDTQYF
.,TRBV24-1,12,CAPDWGDQPQHF
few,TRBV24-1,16,CATSGTSGSIYNEQFF
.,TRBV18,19,CASSLRPNLYSESGNTIYF
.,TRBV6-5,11,CASNGLAGRFF
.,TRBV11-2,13,CASSEGQGYGYTF
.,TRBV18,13,CASSPGPTYEQYF
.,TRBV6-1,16,CASSEAPSGPQETQYF
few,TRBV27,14,CASSLKTGGDEQFF
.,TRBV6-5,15,CASSLQFATNEKLFF
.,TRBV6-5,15,CASRTSGRAQETQYF
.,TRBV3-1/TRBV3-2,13,CASSHRGSYEQYF
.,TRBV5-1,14,CASSPDLGNQPQHF
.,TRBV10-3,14,CAISDRTGQETQYF